This is a list of T cell receptor beta chains from one sample in a study of blood T cell repertoires in COVID-19. Produced via immunoSEQ multiplex PCR; TCRdb's table is partial and in-frame only. The sample has approximately 170,000 clones, about 85% seen once; the top ten hold 5.5% to 8%. Sequenced material: peripheral blood. These receptors all come from a man at least 80 years old with COVID-19, enrolled during active disease. Each CDR3 is given without its conserved first and last residue. Only part of the rows carry a size: once, few, many, or a class if the clone is expanded.

13 TRBV7-2 - ASSLGQGAIYEQY
13 TRBV15 - ATSRDLTRNQPQH
13 TRBV6-2/TRBV6-3 - ASSPPGSGANVLT
12 TRBV7-2 few ASSQDRGREKLF
13 TRBV28 - ASSLDRGSGNTIY
11 TRBV10-3 - AISERMNTEAF
13 TRBV11-3 - ASSPRDRGRLEQY
11 TRBV20-1 - SASRQSSHGYT
12 TRBV20-1 - SASTGRANEKLF
13 TRBV5-6 - ASSWRGVRNQPQH
12 TRBV10-2 - ASSLGSYTGELF
13 TRBV19 - ASLRRTGGNNEQF
14 TRBV25-1 - ASSDLSGGRGSTQY
14 TRBV10-1 - ASSEPTGGRDTEAF
16 TRBV5-1 - ASSLAARQLSPGNTIY
13 TRBV19 - ASSPIEANTGELF
13 TRBV6-6 - ASTSGGAGTDTQY
14 TRBV28 - ASTSTGGDWLEGYT
12 TRBV5-1 few ASSSGTENTEAF
13 TRBV7-9 - ASSSTGGSNEKLF
11 TRBV5-1 - ASNFGGATEAF
13 TRBV19 - ASSIVGQGSTEAF
13 TRBV4-2 once ASSQVVNEGSPLH
16 TRBV28 - ASGLGQGSTGLNSPLH
13 TRBV4-3 - ASSQDISFGGKLF
13 TRBV6-5 - ASSYSYRGNYGYT
13 TRBV14 - ASSQAGGFSSPLH
11 TRBV6-5 - ASSYATGDGYT
11 TRBV3-1/TRBV3-2 few ASSQAQDTAAF
12 TRBV18 - ASSPSGGDQPQH
11 TRBV5-4 - ASSLVSTYEQY
14 TRBV15 few ATSRDAVFSGNTIY
12 TRBV19 - ASTGGRGGEKLF
12 TRBV11-3 once ASSLREGTDTQY
12 TRBV2 - ASSVQGNGSPLH